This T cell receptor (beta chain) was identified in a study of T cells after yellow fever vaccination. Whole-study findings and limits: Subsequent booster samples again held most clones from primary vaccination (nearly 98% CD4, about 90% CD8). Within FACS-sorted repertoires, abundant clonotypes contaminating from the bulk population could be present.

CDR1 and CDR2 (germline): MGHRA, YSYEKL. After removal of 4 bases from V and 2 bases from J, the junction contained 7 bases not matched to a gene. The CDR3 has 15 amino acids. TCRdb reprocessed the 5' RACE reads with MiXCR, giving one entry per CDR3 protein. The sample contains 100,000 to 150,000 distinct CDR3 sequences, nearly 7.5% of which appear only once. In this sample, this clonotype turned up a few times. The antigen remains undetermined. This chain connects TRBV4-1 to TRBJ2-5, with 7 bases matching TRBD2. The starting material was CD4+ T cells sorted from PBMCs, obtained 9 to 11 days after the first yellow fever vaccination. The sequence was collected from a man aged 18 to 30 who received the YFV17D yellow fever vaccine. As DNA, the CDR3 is TGCGCCAGCAGCCGCGCCTGGCGGGGGCAAGAGACCCAGTACTTC. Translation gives CASSRAWRGQETQYF.